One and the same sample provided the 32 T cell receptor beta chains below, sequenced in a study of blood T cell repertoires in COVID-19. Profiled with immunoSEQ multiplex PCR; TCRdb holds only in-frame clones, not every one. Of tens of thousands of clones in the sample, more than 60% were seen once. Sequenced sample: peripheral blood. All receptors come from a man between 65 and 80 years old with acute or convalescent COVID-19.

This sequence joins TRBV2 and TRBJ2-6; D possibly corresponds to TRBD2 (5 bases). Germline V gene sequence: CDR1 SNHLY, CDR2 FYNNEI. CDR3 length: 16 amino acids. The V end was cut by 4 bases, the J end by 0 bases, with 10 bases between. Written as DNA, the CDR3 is TGTGCCAGCAGTGTCCGGGATTCCTCTGGGGCCAACGTCCTGACTTTC. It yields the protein CASSVRDSSGANVLTF.

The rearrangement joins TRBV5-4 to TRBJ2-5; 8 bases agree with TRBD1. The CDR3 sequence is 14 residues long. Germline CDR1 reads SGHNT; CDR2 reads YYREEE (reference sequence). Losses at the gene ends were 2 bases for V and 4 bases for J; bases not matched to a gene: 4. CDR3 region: CASSFGQGTETQYF. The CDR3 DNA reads TGTGCCAGCAGCTTCGGACAGGGAACAGAGACCCAGTACTTC.

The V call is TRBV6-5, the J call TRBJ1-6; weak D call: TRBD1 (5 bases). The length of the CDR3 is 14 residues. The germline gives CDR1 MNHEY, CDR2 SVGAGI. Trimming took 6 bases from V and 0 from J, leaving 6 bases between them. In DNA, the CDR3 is TGTGCCAGCAGACAGGACTCCTATAATTCACCCCTCCACTTT. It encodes CASRQDSYNSPLHF.

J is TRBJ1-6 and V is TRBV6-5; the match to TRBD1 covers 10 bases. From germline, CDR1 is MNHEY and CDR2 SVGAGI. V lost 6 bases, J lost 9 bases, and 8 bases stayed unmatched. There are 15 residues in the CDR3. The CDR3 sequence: CASRPTGGAGSPLHF. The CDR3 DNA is TGTGCCAGCAGGCCGACAGGGGGCGCGGGTTCACCCCTCCACTTT.

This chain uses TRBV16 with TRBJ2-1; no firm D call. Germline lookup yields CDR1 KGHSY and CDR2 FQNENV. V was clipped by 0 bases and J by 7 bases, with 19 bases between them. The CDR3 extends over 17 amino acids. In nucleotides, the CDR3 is TGTGCCAGCAGCCAATCGCTTGCGCTAATTCTACGGAATGAGCAGTTCTTC. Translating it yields CASSQSLALILRNEQFF.

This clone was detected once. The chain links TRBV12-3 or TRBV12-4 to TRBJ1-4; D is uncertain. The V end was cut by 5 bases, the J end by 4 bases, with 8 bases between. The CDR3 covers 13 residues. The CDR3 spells CASSPGYNEKLFF. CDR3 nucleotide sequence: TGTGCCAGCAGTCCGGGATATAATGAAAAACTGTTTTTT.

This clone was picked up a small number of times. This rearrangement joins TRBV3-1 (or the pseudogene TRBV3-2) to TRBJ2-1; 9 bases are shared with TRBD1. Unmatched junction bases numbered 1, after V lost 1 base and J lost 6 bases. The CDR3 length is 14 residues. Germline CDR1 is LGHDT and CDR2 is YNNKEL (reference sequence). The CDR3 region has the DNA TGTGCCAGCAGCCAAGTGGGACAGGGCAATGAGCAGTTCTTC. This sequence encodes CASSQVGQGNEQFF.

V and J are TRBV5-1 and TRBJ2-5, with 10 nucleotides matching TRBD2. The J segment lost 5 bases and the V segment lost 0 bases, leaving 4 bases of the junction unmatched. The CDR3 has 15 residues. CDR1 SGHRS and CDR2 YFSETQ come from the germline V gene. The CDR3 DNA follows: TGCGCCAGCAGCTTGGGTCTAGCGGGGGTGGAGACCCAGTACTTC. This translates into CASSLGLAGVETQYF. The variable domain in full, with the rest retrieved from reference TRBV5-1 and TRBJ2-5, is KAGVTQTPRYLIKTRGQQVTLSCSPISGHRSVSWYQQTPGQGLQFLFEYFSETQRNKGNFPGRFSGRQFSNSRSEMNVSTLELGDSALYLCASSLGLAGVETQYFGPGTRLLVL.

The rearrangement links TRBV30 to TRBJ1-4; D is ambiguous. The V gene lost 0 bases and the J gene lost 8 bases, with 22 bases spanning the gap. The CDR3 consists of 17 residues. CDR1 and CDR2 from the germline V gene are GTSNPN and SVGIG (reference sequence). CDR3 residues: CAWSVLAGRQAGEKLFF. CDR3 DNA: TGTGCCTGGAGTGTACTTGCGGGTCGGCAGGCCGGCGAAAAACTGTTTTTT.

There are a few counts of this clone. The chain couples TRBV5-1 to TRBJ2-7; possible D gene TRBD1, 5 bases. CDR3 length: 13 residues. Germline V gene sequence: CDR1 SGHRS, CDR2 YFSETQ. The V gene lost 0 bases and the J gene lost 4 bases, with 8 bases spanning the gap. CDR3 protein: CASSLGQFYEQYV. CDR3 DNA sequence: TGCGCCAGCAGCTTGGGACAGTTTTACGAGCAGTACGTC.

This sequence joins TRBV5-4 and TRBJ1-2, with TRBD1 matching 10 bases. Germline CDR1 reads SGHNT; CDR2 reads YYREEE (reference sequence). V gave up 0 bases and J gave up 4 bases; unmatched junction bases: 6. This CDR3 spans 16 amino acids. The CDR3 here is CASSLAQGQGIYGYTF. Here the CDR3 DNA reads TGTGCCAGCAGCTTGGCACAGGGACAGGGGATCTATGGCTACACCTTC.

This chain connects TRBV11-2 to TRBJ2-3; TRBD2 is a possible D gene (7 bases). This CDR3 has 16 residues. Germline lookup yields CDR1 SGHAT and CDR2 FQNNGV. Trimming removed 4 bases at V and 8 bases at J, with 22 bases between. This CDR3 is CASSSGEGGGHSTQYF. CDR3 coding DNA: TGTGCCAGCAGCTCCGGGGAGGGGGGCGGCCATTCTACGCAGTATTTT.

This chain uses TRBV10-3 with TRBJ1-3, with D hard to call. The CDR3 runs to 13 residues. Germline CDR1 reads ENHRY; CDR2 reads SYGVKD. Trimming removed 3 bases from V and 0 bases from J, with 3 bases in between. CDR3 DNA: TGTGCCATCAGTGAATACTCTGGAAACACCATATATTTT. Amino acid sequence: CAISEYSGNTIYF.

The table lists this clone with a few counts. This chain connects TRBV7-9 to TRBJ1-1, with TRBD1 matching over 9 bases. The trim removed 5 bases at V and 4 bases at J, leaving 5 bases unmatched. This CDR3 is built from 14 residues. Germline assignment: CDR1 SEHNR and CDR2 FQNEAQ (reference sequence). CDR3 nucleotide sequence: TGTGCCAGCAGCGCACAGGGGGCAGGCACTGAAGCTTTCTTT. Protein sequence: CASSAQGAGTEAFF.

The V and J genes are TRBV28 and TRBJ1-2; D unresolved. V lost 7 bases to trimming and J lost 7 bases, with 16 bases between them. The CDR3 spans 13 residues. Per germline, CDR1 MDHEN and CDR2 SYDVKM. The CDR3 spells CASNSVALGGYTF. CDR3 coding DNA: TGTGCCAGCAATTCCGTAGCCCTCGGTGGCTACACCTTC.

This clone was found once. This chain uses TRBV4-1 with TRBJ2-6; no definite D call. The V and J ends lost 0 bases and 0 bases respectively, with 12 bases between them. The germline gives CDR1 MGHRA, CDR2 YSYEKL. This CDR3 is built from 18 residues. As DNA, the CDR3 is TGCGCCAGCAGCCAAGAGGGCATCGGAATCTCTGGGGCCAACGTCCTGACTTTC. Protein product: CASSQEGIGISGANVLTF.

The CDR3, as DNA: TGTGCCAGCAGCCGGTCTTGGAGGGAGGGGAACACTGAAGCTTTCTTT. Translated, it gives CASSRSWREGNTEAFF. The chain combines TRBV14 with TRBJ1-1, with D unclear. Per the germline V gene, CDR1 is SGHDN and CDR2 is FVKESK. This CDR3 is built from 16 residues. The germline V and J ends were trimmed by 4 bases and 1 base, with 16 bases remaining between them.

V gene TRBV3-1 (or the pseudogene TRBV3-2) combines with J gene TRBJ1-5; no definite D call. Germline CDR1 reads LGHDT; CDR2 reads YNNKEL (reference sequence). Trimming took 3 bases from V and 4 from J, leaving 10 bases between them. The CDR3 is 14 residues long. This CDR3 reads CASSHHGDNQPQHF. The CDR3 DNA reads TGTGCCAGCAGCCATCACGGTGATAATCAGCCCCAGCATTTT.

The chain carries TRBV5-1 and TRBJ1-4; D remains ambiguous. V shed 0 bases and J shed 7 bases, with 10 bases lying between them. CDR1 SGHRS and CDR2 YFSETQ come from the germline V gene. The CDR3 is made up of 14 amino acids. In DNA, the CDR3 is TGCGCCAGCAGCTTGGCCGCGGGCCGTGAAAAACTGTTTTTT. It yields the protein CASSLAAGREKLFF.

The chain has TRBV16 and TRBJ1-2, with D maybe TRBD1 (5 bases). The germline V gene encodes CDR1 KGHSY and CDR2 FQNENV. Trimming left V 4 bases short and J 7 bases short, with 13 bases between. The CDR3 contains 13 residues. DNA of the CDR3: TGTGCCAGCAGCCGACGGGGGGAAGGTGGCTACACCTTC. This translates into CASSRRGEGGYTF.

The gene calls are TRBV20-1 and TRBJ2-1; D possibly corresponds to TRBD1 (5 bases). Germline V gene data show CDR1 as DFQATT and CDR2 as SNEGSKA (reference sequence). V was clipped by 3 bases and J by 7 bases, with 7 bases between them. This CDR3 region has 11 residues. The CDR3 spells CSASRGNEQFF. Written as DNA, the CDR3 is TGCAGTGCTAGTAGGGGTAATGAGCAGTTCTTC.

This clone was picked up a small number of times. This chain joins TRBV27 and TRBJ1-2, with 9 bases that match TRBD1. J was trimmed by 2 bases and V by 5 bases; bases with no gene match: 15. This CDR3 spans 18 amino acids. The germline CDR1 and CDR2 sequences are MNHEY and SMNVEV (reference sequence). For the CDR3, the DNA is TGTGCCAGCAGTCTGCAATACGCGGACAGGGGTCAGAACTATGGCTACACCTTC. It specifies CASSLQYADRGQNYGYTF.

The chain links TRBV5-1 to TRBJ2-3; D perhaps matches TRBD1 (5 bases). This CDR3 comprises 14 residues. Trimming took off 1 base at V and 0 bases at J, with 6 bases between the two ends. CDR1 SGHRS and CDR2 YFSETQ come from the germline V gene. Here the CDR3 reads CASSLTGSTDTQYF. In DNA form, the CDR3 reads TGCGCCAGCAGCTTGACAGGCAGCACAGATACGCAGTATTTT.

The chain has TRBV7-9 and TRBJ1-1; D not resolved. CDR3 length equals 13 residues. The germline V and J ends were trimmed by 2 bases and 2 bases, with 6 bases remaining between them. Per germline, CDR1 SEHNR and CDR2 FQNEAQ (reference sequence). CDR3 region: CASSLTVNTEAFF. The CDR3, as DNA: TGTGCCAGCAGCTTAACGGTAAACACTGAAGCTTTCTTT.

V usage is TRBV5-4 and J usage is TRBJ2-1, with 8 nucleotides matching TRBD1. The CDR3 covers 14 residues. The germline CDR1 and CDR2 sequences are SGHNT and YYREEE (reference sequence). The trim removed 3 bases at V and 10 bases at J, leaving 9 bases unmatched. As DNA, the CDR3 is TGTGCCAGCAGCTCCCTTCAGGGGGCCGGGGAGCAGTTCTTC. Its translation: CASSSLQGAGEQFF.

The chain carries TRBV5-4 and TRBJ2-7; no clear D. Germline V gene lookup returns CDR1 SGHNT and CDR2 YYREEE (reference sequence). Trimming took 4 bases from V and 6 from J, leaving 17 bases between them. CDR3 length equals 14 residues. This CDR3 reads CASSLIGERGEQYF. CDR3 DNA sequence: TGTGCCAGCAGCCTAATCGGAGAGCGAGGCGAGCAGTACTTC.

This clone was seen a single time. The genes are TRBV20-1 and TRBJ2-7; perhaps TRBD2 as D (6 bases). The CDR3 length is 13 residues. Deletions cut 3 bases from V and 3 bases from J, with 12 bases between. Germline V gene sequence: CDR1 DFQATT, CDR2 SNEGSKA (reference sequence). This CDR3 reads CSASPGVHYEQYF. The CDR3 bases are TGCAGTGCTAGTCCGGGAGTTCACTACGAGCAGTACTTC.

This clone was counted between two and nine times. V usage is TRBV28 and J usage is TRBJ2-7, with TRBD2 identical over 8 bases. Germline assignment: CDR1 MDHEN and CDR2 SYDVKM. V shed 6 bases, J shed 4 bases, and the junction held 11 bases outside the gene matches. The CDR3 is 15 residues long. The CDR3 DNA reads TGTGCCAGCAGCCATAGCGGGGAGAGGACTTACGAGCAGTACTTC. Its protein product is CASSHSGERTYEQYF.

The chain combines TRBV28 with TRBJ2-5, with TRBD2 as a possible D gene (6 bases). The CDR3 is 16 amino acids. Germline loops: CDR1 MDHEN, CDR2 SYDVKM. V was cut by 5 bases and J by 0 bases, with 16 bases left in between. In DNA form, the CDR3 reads TGTGCCAGCAGTGGAAGAATCCGGGACTACCAAGAGACCCAGTACTTC. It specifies CASSGRIRDYQETQYF.

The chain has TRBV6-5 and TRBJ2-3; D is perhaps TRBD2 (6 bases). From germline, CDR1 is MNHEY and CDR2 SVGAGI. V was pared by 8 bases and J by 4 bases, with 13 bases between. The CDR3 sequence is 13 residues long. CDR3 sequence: CASGRGWSDTQYF. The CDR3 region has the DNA TGTGCCAGCGGTCGGGGGTGGTCAGATACGCAGTATTTT.

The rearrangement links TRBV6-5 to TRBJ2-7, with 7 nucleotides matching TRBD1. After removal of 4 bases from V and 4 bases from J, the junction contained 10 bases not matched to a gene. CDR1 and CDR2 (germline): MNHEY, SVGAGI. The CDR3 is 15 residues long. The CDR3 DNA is TGTGCCAGCAGTTCACCCCAGACAGGGTATTACGAGCAGTACTTC. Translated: CASSSPQTGYYEQYF.

The CDR3 nucleotides read TGCGCCAGCAGGGTCCAGGGGCGCGACTATGGCTACACCTTC. This codes for CASRVQGRDYGYTF. The chain joins TRBV5-1 to TRBJ1-2; weak D call: TRBD1 (6 bases). The V end was cut by 5 bases, the J end by 3 bases, with 14 bases between. The CDR3 loop spans 14 amino acids. Germline V gene sequence: CDR1 SGHRS, CDR2 YFSETQ.